Below, 23 T cell receptor beta chains from the same sample are listed, as sequenced in a study of blood T cell repertoires in COVID-19. Assay: immunoSEQ multiplex PCR; the TCRdb copy retains only in-frame clones and omits some. This sample has under 300,000 clones, with approximately 89% found just once. What was sequenced was PBMCs or T cells enriched from blood (not recorded which). These receptors were collected from a woman between 40 and 55 years old with acute COVID-19.

This sequence joins TRBV29-1 and TRBJ1-2; TRBD1 matches 7 bases. The CDR3 spans 13 residues. The trim removed 6 bases at V and 0 bases at J, leaving 4 bases unmatched. Germline loops: CDR1 SQVTM, CDR2 ANQGSEA. Here the CDR3 DNA reads TGCAGCGTGGGACAGAATACTAACTATGGCTACACCTTC. Translated, it gives CSVGQNTNYGYTF.

The V gene is TRBV4-3, the J gene TRBJ2-1, with 11 bases aligning to TRBD2. CDR1 is LGHNA and CDR2 is YSLEER in the germline V gene. The CDR3 is 17 amino acids. Germline trimming cut 3 bases from V and 8 bases from J; bases unmatched to any gene: 12. The CDR3 spells CASSHVLAGEFSYEQFF. The DNA for the CDR3 is TGCGCCAGCAGCCACGTACTAGCGGGAGAGTTCAGCTATGAGCAGTTCTTC.

The chain links TRBV7-8 to TRBJ1-5, with D unclear. Deletions cut 8 bases from V and 1 base from J, with 9 bases between. Germline V gene lookup returns CDR1 SGHVS and CDR2 FQNEAQ. The length of the CDR3 is 13 residues. CDR3: CASSGRSNQPQHF. Here the CDR3 DNA reads TGTGCCAGCTCGGGGAGGAGCAATCAGCCCCAGCATTTT.

J is TRBJ2-7 and V is TRBV11-3, with D tentatively TRBD2 (6 bases). Looked up from germline, CDR1 is SGHNT and CDR2 is YENEEA. CDR3 length equals 13 residues. The V gene lost 4 bases and the J gene lost 2 bases, with 9 bases spanning the gap. CDR3 sequence (DNA): TGTGCCAGCAGCTCCCAGCGGGCCTACGAGCAGTACGTC. The encoded protein is CASSSQRAYEQYV.

In DNA form, the CDR3 reads TGTGCCAGTACCGCCTGGGACAGAGGTAGGAATGAGCAGTTCTTC. It codes for CASTAWDRGRNEQFF. The chain has TRBV19 and TRBJ2-1; the match to TRBD1 covers 7 bases. The CDR3 covers 15 residues. Losses at the gene ends were 7 bases for V and 7 bases for J; bases not matched to a gene: 13. Germline CDR1 LNHDA, CDR2 SQIVND (reference sequence).

The CDR3 region is CASSFSGKYNEQFF. In DNA, the CDR3 is TGTGCCAGCAGCTTTAGCGGGAAATACAATGAGCAGTTCTTC. The chain carries TRBV5-5 and TRBJ2-1; the match to TRBD2 covers 8 bases. Trimming cost V 2 bases and J 4 bases; bases outside gene matches: 2. The CDR3 loop spans 14 amino acids. Germline CDR1 is SGHKS and CDR2 is YYEKEE (reference sequence). The full variable domain, with the rest looked up from reference TRBV5-5 and TRBJ2-1, is DAGVTQSPTHLIKTRGQQVTLRCSPISGHKSVSWYQQVLGQGPQFIFQYYEKEERGRGNFPDRFSARQFPNYSSELNVNALLLGDSALYLCASSFSGKYNEQFFGPGTRLTVL.

V usage is TRBV6-2 or TRBV6-3 and J usage is TRBJ1-5; unclear D gene. The germline V gene has CDR1 MNHEY and CDR2 SVGEGT. Trimming left V 7 bases short and J 7 bases short, with 20 bases between. The CDR3 has 15 amino acids. CDR3 sequence reads: CASNPPGRSGQPQHF. CDR3 in DNA: TGTGCCAGCAACCCCCCAGGAAGGTCTGGGCAGCCCCAGCATTTT.

The CDR3 sequence is CASRLQGGRLNTEAFF. The CDR3 DNA reads as TGTGCCAGCAGGCTACAGGGTGGCAGACTGAACACTGAAGCTTTCTTT. The chain links TRBV27 to TRBJ1-1; TRBD1 is a possible D gene (6 bases). V was shortened by 6 bases and J by 0 bases, with 17 bases between the two germline ends. Germline CDR1 and CDR2: MNHEY and SMNVEV (reference sequence). CDR3 size: 16 residues.

This clone is a singleton in its sample. The V gene is TRBV5-1, the J gene TRBJ1-4, with TRBD1 matching 8 bases. V dropped 4 bases and J dropped 3; count of bases not matched to a gene: 8. This CDR3 contains 16 residues. Per germline, CDR1 SGHRS and CDR2 YFSETQ. DNA of the CDR3: TGCGCCAGCAGCCTGCCTCAGGGGGCAGCTAATGAAAAACTGTTTTTT. Residues: CASSLPQGAANEKLFF.

The chain uses TRBV27 and TRBJ2-5, with D possibly being TRBD1 (6 bases). This CDR3 comprises 14 residues. In germline, CDR1 is MNHEY, CDR2 SMNVEV (reference sequence). The ends were cut back, 8 bases at V and 2 bases at J, with 15 bases in the middle. CDR3 region: CASPRGSGQETQYF. CDR3 DNA: TGTGCCAGCCCCAGGGGATCAGGGCAAGAGACCCAGTACTTC.

V gene TRBV7-9 combines with J gene TRBJ2-3; D ambiguous. This CDR3 is built from 12 residues. CDR1 is SEHNR and CDR2 is FQNEAQ in the germline V gene (reference sequence). The germline V and J ends were trimmed by 5 bases and 7 bases, with 10 bases remaining between them. The DNA of the CDR3 is TGTGCCAGCAGCCGCGATTTTAATACGCAGTATTTT. This encodes CASSRDFNTQYF.

In this sample, this clone turned up once. One junction end does not reproduce the germline sequence, and a read error may be involved. The chain is built from TRBV27 and TRBJ1-1, with D possibly matching TRBD1 (5 bases). This CDR3 region has 14 residues. CDR1 is MNHEY and CDR2 is SMNVEV in the germline V gene (reference sequence). The CDR3 reads CASSLSGAVTQAFF. The CDR3 DNA sequence: TGTGCCAGCAGTTTATCTGGGGCGGTCACTCAAGCTTTCTTT.

The chain has TRBV9 and TRBJ2-3; TRBD2 matches 8 bases. The V gene end was trimmed by 0 bases and the J gene end by 1 base; junction bases not matched to a gene: 13. The CDR3 spans 19 residues. From germline, CDR1 is SGDLS and CDR2 YYNGEE. The CDR3 DNA sequence: TGTGCCAGCAGCGTAGTCGGACTAGCTCTGGTTTCGGGCACAGATACGCAGTATTTT. It is translated as CASSVVGLALVSGTDTQYF.

The genes are TRBV19 and TRBJ2-3, with 9 nucleotides matching TRBD2. V shed 5 bases and J 5 bases; nucleotides not matched to a gene: 2. CDR1 is LNHDA and CDR2 is SQIVND in the germline V gene (reference sequence). This CDR3 has 13 amino acids. As DNA, the CDR3 is TGTGCCAGTAGTGCGGGAGGGGGAGATACGCAGTATTTT. It encodes CASSAGGGDTQYF. Complete variable domain (other parts from reference TRBV19 and TRBJ2-3): DGGITQSPKYLFRKEGQNVTLSCEQNLNHDAMYWYRQDPGQGLRLIYYSQIVNDFQKGDIAEGYSVSREKKESFPLTVTSAQKNPTAFYLCASSAGGGDTQYFGPGTRLTVL.

The V gene is TRBV9, the J gene TRBJ1-1, with 7 bases lining up with TRBD1. There are 15 residues in the CDR3. The junction had 8 bases not matched to a gene; V was cut back by 2 bases and J by 4 bases. Germline V lookup: CDR1 SGDLS, CDR2 YYNGEE. The CDR3 nucleotides read TGTGCCAGCAGCGTTCCGACAGGGCAGTTCACTGAAGCTTTCTTT. As protein: CASSVPTGQFTEAFF.

This clone was observed once. The chain combines TRBV5-1 with TRBJ2-1, with 12 bases lining up with TRBD2. CDR1 and CDR2 from the germline V gene are SGHRS and YFSETQ. This CDR3 is built from 15 residues. After removal of 3 bases from V and 10 bases from J, the junction contained 8 bases not matched to a gene. The CDR3 sequence: CASSSGLAGRVEQFF. The CDR3 DNA is TGCGCCAGCAGCTCGGGACTAGCGGGCCGGGTAGAGCAGTTCTTC.

The V call is TRBV7-2, the J call TRBJ2-1; possibly TRBD2 for D (6 bases). The CDR3 contains 15 residues. The V gene lost 5 bases and the J gene lost 4 bases, with 15 bases spanning the gap. Germline values: CDR1 SGHTA, CDR2 FQGNSA. The CDR3 nucleotides are TGTGCCAGCAGCAGCTCGTCTCGGGGGTACAATGAGCAGTTCTTC. This codes for CASSSSSRGYNEQFF.

The CDR3 DNA sequence: TGTGCCAGCAGCCAACCTGACAGGGGGCTCACTGAAGCTTTCTTT. Translating it yields CASSQPDRGLTEAFF. The chain uses TRBV5-4 and TRBJ1-1, with 10 bases aligning to TRBD1. Germline V lookup: CDR1 SGHNT, CDR2 YYREEE (reference sequence). The V gene end was trimmed by 4 bases and the J gene end by 4 bases; junction bases not matched to a gene: 7. The CDR3 contains 15 residues.

V usage is TRBV5-1 and J usage is TRBJ2-1; 8 bases match TRBD1. The germline V gene encodes CDR1 SGHRS and CDR2 YFSETQ. This CDR3 region has 15 residues. The trim removed 2 bases at V and 7 bases at J, leaving 8 bases unmatched. CDR3 in DNA: TGCGCCAGCAGCTTTACAGGGACAGGCACTAATGAGCAGTTCTTC. This sequence encodes CASSFTGTGTNEQFF.

The sample holds one count of this clone. The chain employs TRBV27 and TRBJ2-7, with D possibly being TRBD2 (6 bases). The J call may be wrong; the DNA end is better matched by TRBJ2-1. Germline assignment: CDR1 MNHEY and CDR2 SMNVEV (reference sequence). The CDR3 runs 12 residues. The CDR3, as DNA: TGTGCCAGCAGTTTGCCCGGGACTCTGCAGTTCTTC. Translation: CASSLPGTLQFF.

The chain links TRBV7-2 to TRBJ2-2; the D gene is possibly TRBD2 (6 bases). The V end lost 1 base, the J end lost 3 bases, and 9 bases lay between the germline ends. Germline V gives CDR1 SGHTA, CDR2 FQGNSA. CDR3 size: 15 residues. The CDR3 DNA reads TGTGCCAGCAGCTTAGGGGGACTTTACACCGGGGAGCTGTTTTTT. Protein product: CASSLGGLYTGELFF.

CDR3 bases: TGTGCCAGCTCACCAGGGCCCCCAACAGAGCAGTACGTC. As protein: CASSPGPPTEQYV. The rearrangement joins TRBV18 to TRBJ2-7; D is ambiguous. Germline assignment: CDR1 KGHSH and CDR2 LQKENI. Trimming shortened V by 2 bases and J by 7 bases, and 12 bases separated the two germline ends. The CDR3 consists of 13 residues.

This sequence joins TRBV6-5 and TRBJ2-1; no reliable D call. Germline CDR1 reads MNHEY; CDR2 reads SVGAGI. V was trimmed by 0 bases and J by 12 bases, leaving 21 bases between them. The CDR3 is made up of 16 amino acids. The CDR3 loop is CASSYSANEPPGRQFF. In nucleotides, the CDR3 is TGTGCCAGCAGTTACTCGGCTAACGAACCCCCGGGTAGGCAGTTCTTC.